The next 2 T cell receptor beta chains were all read from a single sample in a study of shared clonotypes between healthy human individuals. Profiled with immunoSEQ multiplex PCR; TCRdb holds only in-frame clones, not every one. The data hold 190,000 or so clones, with 66% observed a single time. Sequencing input: memory CD4+ T cells sorted from blood. Subset described: CD45RA-negative fraction. Receptors originate from a man aged 25-45 years in good health.

The chain joins TRBV6-5 to TRBJ2-7, with D tentatively TRBD2 (6 bases). The CDR3 is 13 residues long. The V end lost 5 bases, the J end lost 3 bases, and 11 bases lay between the germline ends. Germline lookup yields CDR1 MNHEY and CDR2 SVGAGI. CDR3 DNA: TGTGCCAGCAGTAGAGGACTAATCTACGAGCAGTACTTC. Amino acids: CASSRGLIYEQYF.

This chain joins TRBV5-1 and TRBJ2-1; 14 positions match TRBD2. After removal of 4 bases from V and 6 bases from J, the junction contained 15 bases not matched to a gene. From germline, CDR1 is SGHRS and CDR2 YFSETQ. The length of the CDR3 is 19 residues. CDR3 residues: CASSRGLAGGPLLRNEQFF. CDR3 bases: TGCGCCAGCAGCCGTGGACTAGCGGGAGGTCCGCTACTTCGCAATGAGCAGTTCTTC.